A single sample is the source of the 18 T cell receptor beta chains below, sequenced in a study of blood T cell repertoires in COVID-19. Some clones are missing from TCRdb's copy, which holds only in-frame ones; the method was immunoSEQ multiplex PCR. Seen here are roughly 500,000 clones, about 88% observed once, and the top ten hold roughly 0.92%. Sequencing input: peripheral blood. These receptors were obtained from a man in his late teens or twenties with COVID-19, enrolled during active disease.

This rearrangement joins TRBV7-8 to TRBJ2-2; tentative D call: TRBD2 (5 bases). The CDR3 is 17 amino acids. CDR1 and CDR2 from the germline V gene are SGHVS and FQNEAQ. Trimming shortened V by 8 bases and J by 1 base, and 20 bases separated the two germline ends. The CDR3 coding sequence is TGTGCCAGCGGGCTTGTTGTTTGGACTGAGAACACCGGGGAGCTGTTTTTT. It encodes CASGLVVWTENTGELFF.

This clone is a singleton in its sample. The chain has TRBV25-1 and TRBJ2-7, with 7 bases that match TRBD1. Germline trimming cut 0 bases from V and 0 bases from J; bases unmatched to any gene: 8. This CDR3 spans 17 amino acids. Germline CDR1 reads MGHDK; CDR2 reads SYGVNS. CDR3 nucleotides: TGTGCCAGCAGTGAATATATGACAGGGACCAGCTCCTACGAGCAGTACTTC. This gives the protein CASSEYMTGTSSYEQYF.

The genes are TRBV9 and TRBJ2-1; 12 bases are shared with TRBD2. Trimming removed 3 bases from V and 7 bases from J; junction bases left unmatched: 11. This CDR3 has 17 amino acids. Per germline, CDR1 SGDLS and CDR2 YYNGEE. The CDR3: CASSANPLAGGDNEQFF. In DNA form, the CDR3 reads TGTGCCAGCAGCGCGAACCCCCTAGCGGGAGGGGATAATGAGCAGTTCTTC.

The chain carries TRBV18 and TRBJ1-3, with a tentative D call TRBD1 (5 bases). V gave up 1 base and J gave up 0 bases, with 13 bases separating them. This CDR3 comprises 17 residues. The germline gives CDR1 KGHSH, CDR2 LQKENI. The DNA of the CDR3 is TGTGCCAGCTCACCACTGGACACGCTAAACTCTGGAAACACCATATATTTT. This sequence encodes CASSPLDTLNSGNTIYF.

The chain links TRBV24-1 to TRBJ2-1; 14 bases agree with TRBD2. This CDR3 region has 16 residues. CDR1 KGHDR and CDR2 SFDVKD come from the germline V gene. The trim removed 4 bases at V and 8 bases at J, leaving 6 bases unmatched. CDR3 sequence (DNA): TGTGCCACCAGTGACCGGACTAGCGGGAGGTTGGATGAGCAGTTCTTC. It is translated as CATSDRTSGRLDEQFF.

The chain couples TRBV5-1 to TRBJ2-2, with TRBD2 matching over 12 bases. This CDR3 contains 17 residues. Germline V gives CDR1 SGHRS, CDR2 YFSETQ. Trimming removed 0 bases from V and 4 bases from J; junction bases left unmatched: 4. The CDR3 region has the DNA TGCGCCAGCAGCTTGGGGACTAGCGGGATTGGCACCGGGGAGCTGTTTTTT. Translating it yields CASSLGTSGIGTGELFF.

The rearrangement joins TRBV19 to TRBJ2-1; 7 nucleotides agree with TRBD1. The CDR3 runs to 14 residues. Trimming took 6 bases from V and 6 from J; bases not matched to a gene: 8. Germline V lookup: CDR1 LNHDA, CDR2 SQIVND (reference sequence). The CDR3 spells CASSLQGSPNEQFF. DNA of the CDR3: TGTGCCAGTAGCTTACAGGGGTCCCCCAATGAGCAGTTCTTC.

The chain links TRBV12-5 to TRBJ2-7; perhaps TRBD1 as D (6 bases). V lost 1 base and J 0 bases, leaving 7 bases between the germline ends. The germline CDR1 and CDR2 sequences are LGHNT and FRNRAP. The CDR3 consists of 14 residues. CDR3 sequence: CASGLGTASYEQYF. CDR3 DNA: TGTGCTAGTGGTTTGGGGACAGCCTCCTACGAGCAGTACTTC.

The J gene is TRBJ2-7, the V gene TRBV11-3; 10 bases are shared with TRBD1. The V segment lost 5 bases and the J segment 2 bases; nucleotides outside the gene matches: 6. CDR3 length equals 15 residues. The V gene's germline CDR1 is SGHNT and CDR2 YENEEA. CDR3 amino acids: CASSPGGQGAYEQYF. CDR3 DNA: TGTGCCAGCAGCCCCGGTGGACAGGGGGCCTACGAGCAGTACTTC.

V and J are TRBV30 and TRBJ2-3, with D tentatively TRBD2 (6 bases). The germline V gene encodes CDR1 GTSNPN and CDR2 SVGIG (reference sequence). The CDR3 consists of 13 residues. Trimming stripped 0 bases from V and 5 bases from J, with 9 bases between. The CDR3 bases are TGTGCCTGGAGTGTACCCGGGGGAGATACGCAGTATTTT. This sequence encodes CAWSVPGGDTQYF.

The genes are TRBV12-3 or TRBV12-4 and TRBJ1-5; no firm D call. V was trimmed by 5 bases and J by 6 bases, leaving 8 bases between them. The CDR3 runs to 12 residues. The CDR3 sequence: CASSPESQPQHF. DNA for the CDR3: TGTGCCAGCAGTCCCGAGAGTCAGCCCCAGCATTTT.

The chain couples TRBV7-6 to TRBJ2-5; TRBD2 matches 8 bases. V was pared by 0 bases and J by 3 bases, with 3 bases of the junction left unmatched. The CDR3 length is 15 residues. Germline loops: CDR1 SGHVS, CDR2 FNYEAQ. CDR3 amino acids: CASSLASGAEETQYF. CDR3 DNA sequence: TGTGCCAGCAGCTTAGCTAGCGGGGCGGAAGAGACCCAGTACTTC. The whole variable domain, remainder taken from reference TRBV7-6 and TRBJ2-5, is GAGVSQSPRYKVTKRGQDVALRCDPISGHVSLYWYRQALGQGPEFLTYFNYEAQQDKSGLPNDRFSAERPEGSISTLTIQRTEQRDSAMYRCASSLASGAEETQYFGPGTRLLVL.

V and J are TRBV10-1 and TRBJ2-7, with 8 bases fitting TRBD1. With 5 bases clipped from V and 5 bases from J, the junction kept 5 bases outside the gene matches. This CDR3 is built from 13 residues. From germline, CDR1 is WNHNN and CDR2 SYGVQD (reference sequence). The CDR3 reads CASSLTGVHEQYF. The CDR3 nucleotides read TGCGCCAGCAGTCTGACAGGGGTTCACGAGCAGTACTTC.

The rearrangement joins TRBV10-2 to TRBJ2-1, with 9 bases matching TRBD2. Germline values: CDR1 WSHSY, CDR2 SAAADI. V gave up 6 bases and J gave up 10 bases; unmatched junction bases: 4. The CDR3 is 12 amino acids. CDR3 sequence: CASSAGGLEQFF. The CDR3 DNA follows: TGCGCCAGCAGCGCGGGGGGGCTCGAGCAGTTCTTC.

This chain links TRBV5-1 with TRBJ2-5, with 15 nucleotides matching TRBD2. Losses at the gene ends were 4 bases for V and 4 bases for J; bases not matched to a gene: 5. The CDR3 sequence is 16 residues long. Germline loops: CDR1 SGHRS, CDR2 YFSETQ. CDR3 nucleotides: TGCGCCAGCAGCACGGGACTAGCGGGGGGCGGAGAGACCCAGTACTTC. It specifies CASSTGLAGGGETQYF.

The chain combines TRBV7-9 with TRBJ2-1, with TRBD1 as a possible D gene (6 bases). Trimming shortened V by 5 bases and J by 6 bases, and 11 bases separated the two germline ends. CDR1 is SEHNR and CDR2 is FQNEAQ in the germline V gene (reference sequence). The CDR3 is made up of 13 amino acids. The CDR3: CASSPGTFNEQFF. CDR3 in DNA: TGTGCCAGCAGCCCCGGGACATTCAATGAGCAGTTCTTC. The full variable domain, with the rest looked up from reference TRBV7-9 and TRBJ2-1, is DTGVSQNPRHKITKRGQNVTFRCDPISEHNRLYWYRQTLGQGPEFLTYFQNEAQLEKSRLLSDRFSAERPKGSFSTLEIQRTEQGDSAMYLCASSPGTFNEQFFGPGTRLTVL.

The chain recombines TRBV11-2 with TRBJ1-2, with TRBD1 matching over 8 bases. Trimming at V came to 0 bases and at J to 8 bases, leaving 2 bases not matched to a gene. The CDR3 consists of 13 residues. Germline CDR1 and CDR2: SGHAT and FQNNGV. The CDR3 here is CASSLDRGQGYTF. CDR3 DNA sequence: TGTGCCAGCAGCTTAGACAGGGGGCAGGGCTACACCTTC.

The V gene is TRBV5-1, the J gene TRBJ1-6; 9 bases agree with TRBD1. The length of the CDR3 is 15 residues. V trimming: 0 bases; J trimming: 9 bases; junction bases outside the gene matches: 4. Germline V gene lookup returns CDR1 SGHRS and CDR2 YFSETQ. The DNA of the CDR3 is TGCGCCAGCAGCTTGGTGGACAGGGGAGGTTCACCCCTCCACTTT. This sequence encodes CASSLVDRGGSPLHF.